Presented here are 15 T cell receptor beta chains from one specimen sequenced in a study of CD8+ T cells in alopecia areata listed by TCRdb under 2018. Cells from mouse cutaneous lymph nodes were pooled, stained for CD4, CD8alpha, NKG2D, NKG2ACE and other markers, and then sorted on a BD Influx. Receptor libraries were prepared by the immunoSEQ multiplex PCR assay. For TCR sequencing, RNA was extracted from every sample and reverse transcribed into cDNA to serve as template. Sourced from immuneACCESS, this table was stored by TCRdb with only in-frame sequences that have V and J called. A share of the clones is absent; for the studies checked, an unresolved V gene accounts for under half, and the remainder has no known explanation. The sample records 270,000 or so clones, none occurring a single time. More than 0.95% of the sample lies in the top ten. Sequencing was done on a sample of CD4+ T cells sorted from a lymph node. These receptors were taken from a C3H/HeJ mouse with alopecia areata. Mice belonging to this strain carry MHC haplotype H2-k.

This clone was detected many times. Any gene name here is a mouse gene name. The sample contains more than one DNA sequence encoding this CDR3. The sequenced CDR3 bases are TGTGCCAGCAGTGGGGACAGAGCAAACTCC. It is translated as CASSGDRANS. The CDR3 as a whole reads CASSGDRANSDYTF. V is TRBV13-1 and J is TRBJ1-2; 7 positions match TRBD1. The sequence runs out 4 residues before the end of the CDR3; the remainder is reconstructed from the germline J gene. The CDR3 loop spans 14 amino acids. In germline, CDR1 is NSHNY, CDR2 SYGAGN. V shed 3 bases, J shed 0 bases, and the junction held 2 bases outside the gene matches.

This clone was counted between two and nine times. Germline and genes here are mouse. The read finishes 4 residues shy of the CDR3 end, and the germline J gene is used to complete it. The V call is TRBV1, the J call TRBJ1-2; TRBD1 might be the D (5 bases). Germline loops: CDR1 NSQYPW, CDR2 LRSPGD (reference sequence). This CDR3 comprises 15 residues. V lost 1 base to trimming and J lost 1 base, with 10 bases between them. Incomplete CDR3 DNA: TGCACCTGCAGTGCAGCGGGACTCTTAAACTCC. Translation: CTCSAAGLLNS. The whole CDR3 reads CTCSAAGLLNSDYTF.

On this clone itself: Mouse germline and gene names are used. The sequenced fragment ends 3 residues before the CDR3 boundary, so the rest is inferred from the germline J gene. J is TRBJ1-6 and V is TRBV15, with 8 bases that match TRBD1. TRBJ1-6 is labeled an ORF, and its function is uncertain. The CDR3 is 15 amino acids. Trimming removed 8 bases from V and 3 bases from J; junction bases left unmatched: 6. Germline CDR1 and CDR2: SGHND and FRSKSL. The CDR3 DNA, read in part, is TGTGCCAGCCCACGGACAGGGCGCTATAATTCGCCC. It translates to CASPRTGRYNSP. The full CDR3 sequence reads CASPRTGRYNSPLYF.

In regard to this clone: Mouse germline and gene names are used. Sequencing ends 4 residues short of the CDR3 end; the germline J gene provides the rest. The same CDR3 arises from other DNA sequences in this sample as well. V usage is TRBV19 and J usage is TRBJ1-1; TRBD1 matches at 7 bases. The germline CDR1 and CDR2 sequences are FNHDT and SITEND (reference sequence). The CDR3 totals 14 residues. V gave up 3 bases and J gave up 0 bases; unmatched junction bases: 2. The CDR3 DNA, read in part, is TGTGCCAGCAGTAGGCAGGGGGCAAACACA. As protein: CASSRQGANT. The whole CDR3 is CASSRQGANTEVFF.

On this clone: Gene labels here are mouse ones. The read comes to an end 4 residues before the CDR3 does, leaving the germline J gene to fill in the end. The chain joins TRBV1 to TRBJ2-5; D not certain. CDR1 is NSQYPW, CDR2 LRSPGD, per germline (reference sequence). The CDR3 is 13 residues long. CDR3 in amino acids: CTCSADQVDTQYF. The DNA read from the CDR3 is TGCACCTGCAGTGCAGATCAGGTAGAC.

The table lists this clone with a few counts. Mouse gene names and germline throughout. The read is 4 residues too short to cover the CDR3 end, so that end is filled in from the germline J gene. The chain uses TRBV2 and TRBJ2-5; 8 bases align to TRBD1. The CDR3 spans 14 residues. Germline V lookup: CDR1 LGHNA, CDR2 YSYQKL. The CDR3 bases that were read are TGTGCCAGCAGCCAAGGGACAGGGCGGGAC. Residues: CASSQGTGRD. The whole CDR3 is CASSQGTGRDTQYF.

Of note for this clone: Any gene name here is a mouse gene name. The read finishes 4 residues shy of the CDR3 end, and the germline J gene is used to complete it. This rearrangement joins TRBV5 to TRBJ1-1, with TRBD1 matching 8 bases. This CDR3 comprises 15 residues. Germline lookup yields CDR1 LGHNA and CDR2 YNLKQL (reference sequence). V dropped 0 bases and J dropped 3; count of bases not matched to a gene: 3. The DNA read from the CDR3 is TGTGCCAGCAGCCAAGAGGCAGGGGGCGACACA. Protein sequence: CASSQEAGGDT. The CDR3 in its entirety is CASSQEAGGDTEVFF.

About this clone: Gene labels here are mouse ones. At the DNA level, this CDR3 is encoded by other sequences in the same sample as well. The CDR3 spells CASSQRTDNSPLYF. The CDR3 bases that were read are TGTGCCAGCAGCCAGAGGACAGATAATTCGCCC. This chain joins TRBV5 and TRBJ1-6; possibly TRBD1 for D (6 bases). Sequencing ends 3 residues short of the CDR3 end; the germline J gene provides the rest. TRBJ1-6 is marked as an open reading frame, function uncertain. Germline CDR1 LGHNA, CDR2 YNLKQL (reference sequence). This CDR3 has 14 residues. Trimming took off 3 bases at V and 5 bases at J, with 8 bases between the two ends.

Concerning this clone: Gene names follow the mouse nomenclature. Read data end 4 residues before the CDR3 end; the end is taken from the germline J gene. J is TRBJ2-5 and V is TRBV13-1; 9 bases agree with TRBD2. The ends lost 4 bases at V and 0 bases at J; junction bases unmatched: 3. This CDR3 contains 15 residues. The germline CDR1 and CDR2 sequences are NSHNY and SYGAGN. Incomplete CDR3 DNA: TGTGCCAGCAGTCGACTGGGGGTTAACCAAGAC. Amino acids: CASSRLGVNQD. The full CDR3 reads CASSRLGVNQDTQYF.

Of note for this clone: Gene names denote mouse genes. The observed sequence ends 3 residues before the CDR3 terminus, with the missing tail filled in from the germline J gene. J is TRBJ1-6 and V is TRBV19; perhaps TRBD1 as D (5 bases). TRBJ1-6 has ORF status, its function being uncertain. Trimming left V 2 bases short and J 3 bases short, with 6 bases between. Per the germline V gene, CDR1 is FNHDT and CDR2 is SITEND (reference sequence). This CDR3 is built from 14 residues. CDR3 in amino acids: CASSMGVYNSPLYF. CDR3 DNA, as far as it was read: TGTGCCAGCAGTATGGGGGTCTATAATTCGCCC.

Points on this clone: Germline and genes here are mouse. From the germline J gene comes the end of the CDR3, since the read stops 4 residues before it. The rearrangement links TRBV29 to TRBJ2-1; 10 bases line up with TRBD2. Germline CDR1 and CDR2: MSHET and SYDVDS. The CDR3 is 14 residues long. V shed 6 bases and J 2 bases; nucleotides not matched to a gene: 1. The CDR3: CASRTGGDYAEQFF. The covered CDR3 bases are TGTGCTAGCAGAACTGGGGGGGACTATGCT.

As regards this clone: These gene names are mouse names. The read comes to an end 3 residues before the CDR3 does, leaving the germline J gene to fill in the end. The J gene is TRBJ1-6, the V gene TRBV19, with D possibly being TRBD1 (6 bases). TRBJ1-6 counts as an open reading frame of uncertain function. Germline CDR1 reads FNHDT; CDR2 reads SITEND (reference sequence). The CDR3 extends over 13 amino acids. The V and J ends lost 3 bases and 8 bases respectively, with 9 bases between them. The CDR3 DNA, read in part, is TGTGCCAGCAGTAAACAGGGTGATTCGCCC. Amino acid sequence: CASSKQGDSP. The CDR3, in full, reads CASSKQGDSPLYF.

Details on this clone: Germline and genes here are mouse. The read comes to an end 4 residues before the CDR3 does, leaving the germline J gene to fill in the end. The rearrangement links TRBV13-1 to TRBJ2-7, with 8 bases matching TRBD2. Germline V gene sequence: CDR1 NSHNY, CDR2 SYGAGN. The CDR3 runs to 14 residues. V lost 2 bases to trimming and J lost 0 bases; unmatched junction nucleotides: 1. CDR3 bases read: TGTGCCAGCAGTGAACTGGGGGACTCCTAT. Its translation is CASSELGDSY. The complete CDR3 reads CASSELGDSYEQYF.

A remark on this clone: All gene names here are mouse names. The missing CDR3 end, 4 residues past where the read stops, is filled in from the germline J gene. This specimen includes other DNA sequences encoding the same CDR3. This chain links TRBV13-1 with TRBJ2-5; 8 bases line up with TRBD1. Losses at the gene ends were 2 bases for V and 0 bases for J; bases not matched to a gene: 2. This CDR3 is 15 amino acids long. Germline CDR1 is NSHNY and CDR2 is SYGAGN. The sequenced part of the CDR3 DNA is TGTGCCAGCAGTGAAACAGGGGGAAACCAAGAC. Protein sequence: CASSETGGNQD. The CDR3, in full, reads CASSETGGNQDTQYF.

This clone showed up many times. Any gene name here is a mouse gene name. The observed sequence ends 4 residues before the CDR3 terminus, with the missing tail filled in from the germline J gene. This chain uses TRBV3 with TRBJ2-1; 10 nucleotides line up with TRBD1. V shed 5 bases and J 3 bases; nucleotides not matched to a gene: 7. CDR1 is SNHLY and CDR2 is FYNGKV in the germline V gene (reference sequence). The CDR3 covers 16 residues. CDR3 residues: CASSLGTGVTYAEQFF. The CDR3 bases that were read are TGTGCCAGCAGCCTCGGGACAGGGGTCACCTATGCT.